These 27 T cell receptor beta chains came from one sample sequenced in a study of control samples from healthy donors and cancer patients. Profiling relied on immunoSEQ multiplex PCR, and the TCRdb table lists in-frame clones only, not all of them. The sample lists about 410,000 clones; 90% were seen once. Input material: PBMCs. These receptors were taken from a middle-aged man with head and neck cancer.

The chain is built from TRBV7-2 and TRBJ2-7, with 7 bases identical to TRBD1. V shed 4 bases and J 4 bases; nucleotides not matched to a gene: 10. Germline lookup yields CDR1 SGHTA and CDR2 FQGNSA. The CDR3 covers 15 residues. CDR3 sequence reads: CASSYLTGAGYEQYF. DNA of the CDR3: TGTGCCAGCAGCTACTTAACAGGGGCTGGTTACGAGCAGTACTTC.

The chain recombines TRBV18 with TRBJ2-1; tentative D call: TRBD2 (5 bases). V was shortened by 5 bases and J by 8 bases, with 16 bases between the two germline ends. The CDR3 totals 14 residues. Germline CDR1 and CDR2: KGHSH and LQKENI. The CDR3 DNA reads as TGTGCCAGCTCATCACTAGGCCCGGTTGATGAGCAGTTCTTC. It codes for CASSSLGPVDEQFF.

The chain joins TRBV5-8 to TRBJ2-4; possibly TRBD1 or TRBD2 for D (6 bases each). CDR3 length equals 16 residues. Germline V gene lookup returns CDR1 SGHTS and CDR2 YDEGEE. The germline V and J ends were trimmed by 4 bases and 0 bases, with 14 bases remaining between them. The CDR3 loop is CASSLRRGAAKNIQYF. CDR3 in DNA: TGTGCCAGCAGCCTCCGAAGGGGGGCAGCCAAAAACATTCAGTACTTC.

The gene calls are TRBV5-1 and TRBJ1-5; D is perhaps TRBD1 (5 bases). Trimming left V 2 bases short and J 6 bases short, with 12 bases between. CDR1 and CDR2 from the germline V gene are SGHRS and YFSETQ. CDR3 length: 14 amino acids. CDR3 residues: CASSLGQGTQPQHF. The CDR3 nucleotides read TGCGCCAGCAGCTTAGGCCAGGGAACTCAGCCCCAGCATTTT.

The genes are TRBV7-8 and TRBJ1-5, with D perhaps TRBD1 (6 bases). Trimming removed 3 bases at V and 0 bases at J, with 6 bases between. The CDR3 consists of 14 residues. Germline V gene data show CDR1 as SGHVS and CDR2 as FQNEAQ. The CDR3 region is CASSFRGSNQPQHF. CDR3 sequence (DNA): TGTGCCAGCAGCTTCAGGGGTAGCAATCAGCCCCAGCATTTT. Based on the CDR3 plus reference TRBV7-8 and TRBJ1-5, the full variable domain is GAGVSQSPRYKVAKRGQDVALRCDPISGHVSLFWYQQALGQGPEFLTYFQNEAQLDKSGLPSDRFFAERPEGSVSTLKIQRTQQEDSAVYLCASSFRGSNQPQHFGDGTRLSIL.

The CDR3 spells CASSLGTGVSLFNEQFF. CDR3 sequence (DNA): TGTGCCAGCAGCTTAGGGACTGGAGTTAGCCTCTTCAATGAGCAGTTCTTC. The chain carries TRBV7-9 and TRBJ2-1; tentatively, D is TRBD2 (5 bases). The V end was cut by 1 base, the J end by 6 bases, with 19 bases between. CDR1 and CDR2 (germline): SEHNR, FQNEAQ (reference sequence). This CDR3 contains 17 residues.

The chain has TRBV28 and TRBJ2-1; 8 positions agree with TRBD1. Germline V CDR1 and CDR2: MDHEN, SYDVKM. The V and J ends lost 2 bases and 4 bases, in that order; junction bases with no gene match: 16. There are 19 residues in the CDR3. This CDR3 reads CASSLGSGGAVVVYNEQFF. The DNA of the CDR3 is TGTGCCAGCAGTTTAGGGTCAGGGGGCGCGGTTGTGGTGTACAATGAGCAGTTCTTC.

This rearrangement joins TRBV28 to TRBJ2-7; the match to TRBD2 covers 7 bases. Germline CDR1 reads MDHEN; CDR2 reads SYDVKM. There are 14 residues in the CDR3. Unmatched junction bases numbered 10, after V lost 8 bases and J lost 3 bases. DNA of the CDR3: TGTGCCAGCCGGGTGGGTGCTAGCGGCTACGAGCAGTACTTC. It codes for CASRVGASGYEQYF.

The gene calls are TRBV7-3 and TRBJ2-3; possible D gene TRBD2, 7 bases. Germline values: CDR1 SGHTA, CDR2 FQGTGA. CDR3 length: 17 residues. V was trimmed by 2 bases and J by 2 bases, leaving 17 bases between them. CDR3 residues: CASSLGFRAGATDTQYF. Written as DNA, the CDR3 is TGTGCCAGCAGCTTAGGTTTTCGGGCGGGGGCCACAGATACGCAGTATTTT.

This clone has just one count. This chain connects TRBV5-1 to TRBJ2-5; a weak D match, TRBD2 (6 bases). Germline CDR1 is SGHRS and CDR2 is YFSETQ. The V end was cut by 4 bases, the J end by 0 bases, with 13 bases between. This CDR3 contains 15 residues. This CDR3 reads CASSPRGLNQETQYF. CDR3 sequence (DNA): TGCGCCAGCAGCCCTCGGGGACTCAACCAAGAGACCCAGTACTTC.

This chain joins TRBV7-3 and TRBJ2-3, with TRBD2 matching 9 bases. CDR1 and CDR2 (germline): SGHTA, FQGTGA. V lost 4 bases to trimming and J lost 2 bases; unmatched junction nucleotides: 4. CDR3 length equals 15 residues. CDR3 region: CASSSLAGHTDTQYF. The CDR3 DNA sequence: TGTGCCAGCAGCTCCCTAGCGGGACACACAGATACGCAGTATTTT.

This clone was seen only once. The J gene is TRBJ2-3, the V gene TRBV5-1; the match to TRBD2 covers 7 bases. Trimming cost V 5 bases and J 0 bases; bases outside gene matches: 6. CDR1 is SGHRS, CDR2 YFSETQ, per germline. This CDR3 spans 15 amino acids. CDR3: CASSPTGGSTDTQYF. The CDR3 coding sequence is TGCGCCAGCAGTCCCACGGGGGGAAGCACAGATACGCAGTATTTT.

This chain joins TRBV4-1 and TRBJ2-7; 7 nucleotides match TRBD2. Germline V gene sequence: CDR1 MGHRA, CDR2 YSYEKL. J lost 1 base, V lost 1 base, and 4 bases had no gene match. The CDR3 is made up of 15 amino acids. CDR3 DNA sequence: TGCGCCAGCAGCCAAGGGGAGGGGCTATCCTACGAGCAGTACTTC. Translating gives CASSQGEGLSYEQYF.

The CDR3 protein is CASGTGRTDTQYF. The CDR3 region has the DNA TGTGCCAGCGGGACAGGCCGCACAGATACGCAGTATTTT. The chain combines TRBV2 with TRBJ2-3; 8 positions match TRBD1. Germline V gene lookup returns CDR1 SNHLY and CDR2 FYNNEI. There are 13 residues in the CDR3. V dropped 8 bases and J dropped 1; count of bases not matched to a gene: 2.

This clone was found once. V is TRBV4-3 and J is TRBJ2-5, with D hard to call. This CDR3 contains 15 residues. CDR1 and CDR2 (germline): LGHNA, YSLEER. The V and J ends lost 0 bases and 2 bases respectively, with 10 bases between them. The CDR3 DNA follows: TGCGCCAGCAGCCAAGATTTCGGATATCAAGAGACCCAGTACTTC. Its protein product is CASSQDFGYQETQYF.

This rearrangement joins TRBV27 to TRBJ2-5; 7 bases are a match to TRBD1. The CDR3 is 12 amino acids. V shed 8 bases and J 5 bases; nucleotides not matched to a gene: 5. Germline V gene lookup returns CDR1 MNHEY and CDR2 SMNVEV (reference sequence). The CDR3 DNA follows: TGTGCCAGCCCGAGGGGGCGGGAGACCCAGTACTTC. Encoded protein: CASPRGRETQYF.

Comments on this clone: A junction boundary mismatches the germline segment, possibly from a read error. The DNA of the CDR3 is TGCGCCAGCAGTGTGGGACACTCCAACGAGCAGTACTTC. Protein sequence: CASSVGHSNEQYF. The chain combines TRBV10-2 with TRBJ2-7, with D possibly matching TRBD1 (6 bases). CDR3 size: 13 residues. The V gene's germline CDR1 is WSHSY and CDR2 SAAADI.

This clone was counted only a few times. The chain links TRBV6-6 to TRBJ1-6; D not certain. V was trimmed by 5 bases and J by 5 bases, leaving 10 bases between them. The CDR3 is made up of 14 amino acids. CDR1 and CDR2 from the germline V gene are MNHNY and SVGAGI (reference sequence). CDR3 protein: CASSASRNNSPLHF. The CDR3, as DNA: TGTGCCAGCAGTGCTTCCAGAAATAATTCACCCCTCCACTTT.

V and J are TRBV28 and TRBJ1-2, with 8 bases that match TRBD1. The V and J ends lost 3 bases and 8 bases, in that order; junction bases with no gene match: 5. The CDR3 is made up of 13 amino acids. CDR1 and CDR2 from the germline V gene are MDHEN and SYDVKM. The CDR3 protein is CASSFPQGEGYTF. The CDR3 nucleotides are TGTGCCAGCAGTTTTCCACAGGGGGAGGGCTACACCTTC.

This clone came up once. V usage is TRBV25-1 and J usage is TRBJ1-4, with D tentatively TRBD1 (5 bases). V lost 2 bases to trimming and J lost 14 bases, with 12 bases between them. The CDR3 is made up of 12 amino acids. Germline V lookup: CDR1 MGHDK, CDR2 SYGVNS. CDR3 sequence: CASSEQGEGLFF. CDR3 bases: TGTGCCAGCAGTGAACAGGGCGAAGGGCTGTTTTTT.

The CDR3 region has the DNA TGCAGCGCCGGGCCGGGGACGGCCGAGCAGTACTTC. It encodes CSAGPGTAEQYF. The chain joins TRBV29-1 to TRBJ2-7; D possibly uses TRBD1 or TRBD2 (5 bases each). This CDR3 has 12 residues. The germline V gene has CDR1 SQVTM and CDR2 ANQGSEA. The V end was cut by 7 bases, the J end by 6 bases, with 16 bases between.

The genes are TRBV6-5 and TRBJ1-4; D uncertain. The V gene lost 7 bases and the J gene lost 4 bases, with 10 bases spanning the gap. The germline V gene encodes CDR1 MNHEY and CDR2 SVGAGI. This CDR3 comprises 13 residues. CDR3 DNA sequence: TGTGCCAGCATCCAGCAGCTTAATGAAAAACTGTTTTTT. Protein product: CASIQQLNEKLFF.

The rearrangement uses TRBV7-9 and TRBJ2-1, with D possibly TRBD2 on 5 matching bases. CDR1 and CDR2 (germline): SEHNR, FQNEAQ (reference sequence). The ends were cut back, 8 bases at V and 8 bases at J, with 16 bases in the middle. The CDR3 is 13 amino acids. The CDR3, as DNA: TGTGCCAGCGCCGTTAACACCGGGGATGAGCAGTTCTTC. The encoded protein is CASAVNTGDEQFF.

The V and J genes are TRBV5-1 and TRBJ2-2, with 9 nucleotides matching TRBD2. The V gene's germline CDR1 is SGHRS and CDR2 YFSETQ. V gave up 1 base and J gave up 1 base; unmatched junction bases: 5. The CDR3 loop spans 17 amino acids. CDR3 sequence reads: CASSLLPSGENTGELFF. The CDR3 DNA reads TGCGCCAGCAGCTTGCTCCCTAGCGGGGAGAACACCGGGGAGCTGTTTTTT.

The chain has TRBV5-5 and TRBJ1-1; perhaps TRBD1 as D (5 bases). Deletions cut 1 base from V and 4 bases from J, with 11 bases between. The germline V gene has CDR1 SGHKS and CDR2 YYEKEE (reference sequence). The CDR3 covers 14 residues. CDR3 DNA: TGTGCCAGCAGCTTGATGACAGAGCCCACTGAAGCTTTCTTT. Amino acids: CASSLMTEPTEAFF.

This chain joins TRBV9 and TRBJ2-2; D gene ambiguous. CDR3 length: 16 residues. The germline CDR1 and CDR2 sequences are SGDLS and YYNGEE. Between the trimmed V and J ends, which lost 1 base and 1 base, there was a span of 11 bases. CDR3 nucleotide sequence: TGTGCCAGCAGCGTAACAGTCATTAAGAACACCGGGGAGCTGTTTTTT. This encodes CASSVTVIKNTGELFF. Full variable domain (rest looked up from reference TRBV9 and TRBJ2-2): DSGVTQTPKHLITATGQRVTLRCSPRSGDLSVYWYQQSLDQGLQFLIQYYNGEERAKGNILERFSAQQFPDLHSELNLSSLELGDSALYFCASSVTVIKNTGELFFGEGSRLTVL.

The chain carries TRBV28 and TRBJ2-7, with D uncertain. Germline-derived CDR1 and CDR2 are MDHEN and SYDVKM. CDR3 length: 12 residues. The germline V and J ends were trimmed by 4 bases and 3 bases, with 7 bases remaining between them. CDR3 sequence reads: CASSSYRYEQYF. DNA of the CDR3: TGTGCCAGCAGTTCCTATCGCTACGAGCAGTACTTC.